This entry lists 30 T cell receptor beta chains sequenced from one sample in a study of T cell repertoires in cytomegalovirus infection. TCRdb re-called the reads with MiXCR, one entry per CDR3 protein. The table shows over 250,000 distinct CDR3 sequences, with 22% occurring only once. These receptors have no identified antigens. Specimen: cultured PBMCs, collected from culture after CMV antigen stimulation. These receptors were obtained from a human donor in good health (CMV status not recorded). Some clones in this sample may be carry-over from other donors' samples.

The V call is TRBV12-5, the J call TRBJ2-5; perhaps TRBD1 as D (6 bases). The germline gives CDR1 LGHNT, CDR2 FRNRAP. The CDR3 spans 12 residues. Deletions cut 2 bases from V and 14 bases from J, with 15 bases between. The CDR3 nucleotides read TGTGCTAGTGGTTTGCCAGGGGCCGGCCAATACTTC. It codes for CASGLPGAGQYF. The variable domain in full, completed from reference TRBV12-5 and TRBJ2-5, reads DARVTQTPRHKVTEMGQEVTMRCQPILGHNTVFWYRQTMMQGLELLAYFRNRAPLDDSGMPKDRFSAEMPDATLATLKIQPSEPRDSAVYFCASGLPGAGQYFGPGTRLLVL.

This chain uses TRBV7-6 with TRBJ2-7; possibly TRBD2 for D (6 bases). V was trimmed by 1 base and J by 1 base, leaving 11 bases between them. This CDR3 comprises 15 residues. Germline V gene sequence: CDR1 SGHVS, CDR2 FNYEAQ. The CDR3 DNA is TGTGCCAGCAGCTTAGACGGGAGTCGTTCCTACGAGCAGTACTTC. It codes for CASSLDGSRSYEQYF.

This clonotype was seen more than once but under ten times. The V call is TRBV29-1, the J call TRBJ2-1; D call uncertain. Germline V CDR1 and CDR2: SQVTM, ANQGSEA. Trimming shortened V by 7 bases and J by 3 bases, and 13 bases separated the two germline ends. The CDR3 length is 13 residues. The CDR3 loop is CSARSGNYNEQFF. CDR3 nucleotides: TGCAGCGCCAGATCCGGAAACTACAATGAGCAGTTCTTC.

In this sample, this clonotype turned up many times. This chain connects TRBV12-3 or TRBV12-4 to TRBJ1-5; D gene ambiguous. This CDR3 is 12 amino acids long. V shed 4 bases and J shed 4 bases, with 5 bases lying between them. CDR3 loop: CASSWANQPQHF. The CDR3, as DNA: TGTGCCAGCAGTTGGGCAAATCAGCCCCAGCATTTT.

This clonotype was recorded at least ten times. The chain combines TRBV4-3 with TRBJ1-6; 7 nucleotides match TRBD1. CDR3 length equals 17 residues. CDR1 and CDR2 (germline): LGHNA, YSLEER. V lost 0 bases, J lost 5 bases, and 7 bases stayed unmatched. The CDR3 DNA reads as TGCGCCAGCAGCCAAGACTCCTCGGGACAGAATAATTCACCCCTCCACTTT. Translated: CASSQDSSGQNNSPLHF.

The gene calls are TRBV7-6 and TRBJ2-1, with D possibly being TRBD1 (6 bases). The CDR3 sequence is 14 residues long. The V gene's germline CDR1 is SGHVS and CDR2 FNYEAQ. V lost 0 bases, J lost 5 bases, and 8 bases lay in between. In DNA, the CDR3 is TGTGCCAGCAGCTTAGCGCAGGGGCACAATGAGCAGTTCTTC. Translated, it gives CASSLAQGHNEQFF.

Only a few counts were recorded for this clonotype. The chain is built from TRBV29-1 and TRBJ2-1; the D gene is possibly TRBD2 (6 bases). The CDR3 contains 13 residues. The germline V gene has CDR1 SQVTM and CDR2 ANQGSEA. Deletions cut 4 bases from V and 8 bases from J, with 15 bases between. The CDR3 loop reads CSVVRGTEDEQFF. The CDR3 DNA reads TGCAGCGTTGTGCGCGGGACTGAGGATGAGCAGTTCTTC.

The genes are TRBV27 and TRBJ2-1; 8 bases are shared with TRBD2. Unmatched junction bases numbered 14, after V lost 3 bases and J lost 7 bases. Germline CDR1 and CDR2: MNHEY and SMNVEV (reference sequence). This CDR3 contains 17 residues. Written as DNA, the CDR3 is TGTGCCAGCAGTTTTTTGGTTTCGAGCGGGAGAGCTAATGAGCAGTTCTTC. Translating it yields CASSFLVSSGRANEQFF.

The chain joins TRBV7-2 to TRBJ2-4; D not resolved. The CDR3 consists of 17 residues. Germline CDR1 SGHTA, CDR2 FQGNSA. The V end lost 1 base, the J end lost 1 base, and 14 bases lay between the germline ends. This CDR3 reads CASSLERVRSAKNIQYF. The CDR3 DNA follows: TGTGCCAGCAGCTTAGAACGGGTACGGTCGGCCAAAAACATTCAGTACTTC.

This clonotype occurred many times. This sequence joins TRBV7-2 and TRBJ2-3; a weak D match, TRBD1 (5 bases). The CDR3 is 16 residues long. The germline V and J ends were trimmed by 4 bases and 0 bases, with 14 bases remaining between them. CDR1 and CDR2 (germline): SGHTA, FQGNSA. For the CDR3, the DNA is TGTGCCAGCAGCTCGGACGGACATTTAAGCACAGATACGCAGTATTTT. As protein: CASSSDGHLSTDTQYF.

The chain has TRBV6-1 and TRBJ1-6; D perhaps matches TRBD1 (6 bases). The CDR3 has 17 amino acids. Germline CDR1 is MNHNS and CDR2 is SASEGT. V gave up 2 bases and J gave up 6 bases, with 17 bases separating them. The CDR3 DNA reads TGTGCCAGCAGTGAATTTTCAGGGGACGACTCTAATTCACCCCTCCACTTT. Amino acid sequence: CASSEFSGDDSNSPLHF.

Only one count was recorded for this clonotype. V is TRBV20-1 and J is TRBJ2-6; D is perhaps TRBD2 (5 bases). The CDR3 spans 16 residues. Per the germline V gene, CDR1 is DFQATT and CDR2 is SNEGSKA (reference sequence). Trimming took 5 bases from V and 0 from J, leaving 14 bases between them. The CDR3 sequence is CSAQRETRSGANVLTF. CDR3 sequence (DNA): TGCAGTGCTCAGAGGGAAACACGCTCTGGGGCCAACGTCCTGACTTTC.

This clonotype was recorded many times. In DNA form, the CDR3 reads TGTGCCAGCAGTCGACTCTGGTTGGGGACAGCTGACTACGAGCAGTACTTC. Protein product: CASSRLWLGTADYEQYF. The gene calls are TRBV28 and TRBJ2-7; 7 bases fit TRBD1. The germline V gene has CDR1 MDHEN and CDR2 SYDVKM. Trimming cost V 5 bases and J 3 bases; bases outside gene matches: 16. CDR3 length: 17 amino acids.

This chain joins TRBV6-1 and TRBJ2-5, with 11 bases identical to TRBD2. Germline lookup yields CDR1 MNHNS and CDR2 SASEGT. Trimming cost V 7 bases and J 5 bases; bases outside gene matches: 9. The CDR3 has 15 residues. This CDR3 reads CASTYGVAGGETQYF. CDR3 DNA: TGTGCCAGCACCTACGGGGTAGCGGGAGGGGAGACCCAGTACTTC.

The chain recombines TRBV14 with TRBJ2-7, with D perhaps TRBD2 (6 bases). The germline V and J ends were trimmed by 3 bases and 6 bases, with 12 bases remaining between them. Looked up from germline, CDR1 is SGHDN and CDR2 is FVKESK. This CDR3 contains 13 residues. Written as DNA, the CDR3 is TGTGCCAGCAGCCACCTCGGAGGGGCCGAGCAGTACTTC. Encoded protein: CASSHLGGAEQYF.

This clonotype was seen only a few times. The rearrangement joins TRBV28 to TRBJ2-7; the match to TRBD2 covers 7 bases. Per the germline V gene, CDR1 is MDHEN and CDR2 is SYDVKM. J lost 2 bases, V lost 8 bases, and 9 bases had no gene match. This CDR3 has 14 residues. The CDR3, as DNA: TGTGCCAGCTTAAGCGGGACCCTGCCCTACGAGCAGTACTTC. Translated, it gives CASLSGTLPYEQYF.

The J gene is TRBJ2-1, the V gene TRBV20-1; perhaps TRBD2 as D (6 bases). Germline-derived CDR1 and CDR2 are DFQATT and SNEGSKA (reference sequence). V was trimmed by 5 bases and J by 10 bases, leaving 24 bases between them. The CDR3 runs to 15 residues. The CDR3, as DNA: TGCAGTGCTCCCGACTACGCTCCCGGGGGAAAGGAGCAGTTCTTC. Residues: CSAPDYAPGGKEQFF.

This clonotype was recorded many times. The chain employs TRBV9 and TRBJ2-1; D gene ambiguous. The V end was cut by 1 base, the J end by 6 bases, with 11 bases between. The CDR3 consists of 14 residues. Germline V CDR1 and CDR2: SGDLS, YYNGEE. CDR3 coding DNA: TGTGCCAGCAGCGTACTCCCAAAATCCAATGAGCAGTTCTTC. This sequence encodes CASSVLPKSNEQFF.

This clonotype was observed many times. The V gene is TRBV7-8, the J gene TRBJ1-1; a possible D gene is TRBD1 (5 bases). This CDR3 has 13 amino acids. Trimming shortened V by 4 bases and J by 8 bases, and 14 bases separated the two germline ends. Germline-derived CDR1 and CDR2 are SGHVS and FQNEAQ. DNA for the CDR3: TGTGCCAGCAGCTCGAGCATAGGGGCCGAAGCTTTCTTT. This sequence encodes CASSSSIGAEAFF. Looking up the rest from reference TRBV7-8 and TRBJ1-1 gives the full variable domain: GAGVSQSPRYKVAKRGQDVALRCDPISGHVSLFWYQQALGQGPEFLTYFQNEAQLDKSGLPSDRFFAERPEGSVSTLKIQRTQQEDSAVYLCASSSSIGAEAFFGQGTRLTVV.

The genes are TRBV5-6 and TRBJ2-1; TRBD2 aligns across 7 bases. This CDR3 comprises 20 residues. Germline loops: CDR1 SGHDT, CDR2 YYEEEE. The V segment lost 4 bases and the J segment 0 bases; nucleotides outside the gene matches: 19. In DNA, the CDR3 is TGTGCCAGCAGCCCGGGGGGTCGAGCGGGGCAACGAAGCTCCTACAATGAGCAGTTCTTC. It translates to CASSPGGRAGQRSSYNEQFF.

This clonotype has just a few counts. This chain connects TRBV24-1 to TRBJ1-5; 8 positions agree with TRBD1. The germline CDR1 and CDR2 sequences are KGHDR and SFDVKD. The ends lost 7 bases at V and 4 bases at J; junction bases unmatched: 2. CDR3 length: 13 residues. The CDR3 sequence is CATRGQGNQPQHF. DNA of the CDR3: TGTGCCACCAGAGGACAGGGAAATCAGCCCCAGCATTTT.

This clonotype was counted only a few times. The rearrangement joins TRBV7-2 to TRBJ2-2; D is possibly TRBD1 or TRBD2 (5 bases each). The germline V gene has CDR1 SGHTA and CDR2 FQGNSA. V dropped 1 base and J dropped 0 bases, with 12 bases sitting between them. CDR3 length equals 17 residues. CDR3 amino acids: CASSLGRTPTNTGELFF. Written as DNA, the CDR3 is TGTGCCAGCAGCTTAGGGAGGACACCGACGAACACCGGGGAGCTGTTTTTT. Looking up the rest from reference TRBV7-2 and TRBJ2-2 gives the full variable domain: GAGVSQSPSNKVTEKGKDVELRCDPISGHTALYWYRQSLGQGLEFLIYFQGNSAPDKSGLPSDRFSAERTGGSVSTLTIQRTQQEDSAVYLCASSLGRTPTNTGELFFGEGSRLTVL.

This clonotype appeared many times. The chain is built from TRBV7-3 and TRBJ2-1, with 7 nucleotides matching TRBD2. The CDR3 totals 20 residues. V gave up 5 bases and J gave up 12 bases; unmatched junction bases: 31. Germline V gene sequence: CDR1 SGHTA, CDR2 FQGTGA. The CDR3, as DNA: TGTGCCAGCAGCCTCCGGAGGTCCCAGCGGGGCACTTGGGACCACCTCCCGCAGTTCTTC. This gives the protein CASSLRRSQRGTWDHLPQFF.

This clonotype appeared many times. This rearrangement joins TRBV7-2 to TRBJ1-2, with D uncertain. Germline lookup yields CDR1 SGHTA and CDR2 FQGNSA. The CDR3 sequence is 14 residues long. The ends were cut back, 5 bases at V and 1 base at J, with 11 bases in the middle. This chain's CDR3 is CASSPSGVNYGYTF. The DNA for the CDR3 is TGTGCCAGCAGCCCCAGCGGGGTTAACTATGGCTACACCTTC.

V usage is TRBV12-3 or TRBV12-4 and J usage is TRBJ2-1; 9 bases are shared with TRBD2. The CDR3 contains 14 residues. Germline trimming cut 8 bases from V and 0 bases from J; bases unmatched to any gene: 2. The DNA for the CDR3 is TGTGCCAGCGGTAGCGGGAGCTCCTACAATGAGCAGTTCTTC. Translated: CASGSGSSYNEQFF.

The V gene is TRBV6-2 or TRBV6-3, the J gene TRBJ1-2; weak D call: TRBD1 (5 bases). V gave up 10 bases and J gave up 7 bases, with 16 bases separating them. Germline lookup yields CDR1 MNHEY and CDR2 SVGEGT. CDR3 length: 12 residues. The DNA for the CDR3 is TGTGCCACCCTGACCGGGACCTCTGGCTACACCTTC. Translation: CATLTGTSGYTF.

This rearrangement joins TRBV6-2 or TRBV6-3 to TRBJ1-5; possible D gene TRBD1, 5 bases. Trimming pared 2 bases from V and 4 bases from J, leaving 9 bases between. CDR1 and CDR2 (germline): MNHEY, SVGEGT. The CDR3 has 14 residues. CDR3 residues: CASSYTGGNQPQHF. The CDR3 coding sequence is TGTGCCAGCAGTTACACGGGGGGAAATCAGCCCCAGCATTTT.

The sample holds many counts of this clonotype. This sequence joins TRBV7-9 and TRBJ2-2, with 8 bases matching TRBD2. The CDR3 loop spans 16 amino acids. Germline trimming cut 4 bases from V and 2 bases from J; bases unmatched to any gene: 6. Germline loops: CDR1 SEHNR, CDR2 FQNEAQ (reference sequence). The CDR3 DNA follows: TGTGCCAGCAGCTCGCAAGTAGCGGGAAACACCGGGGAGCTGTTTTTT. Its translation: CASSSQVAGNTGELFF.

By sample fraction, this clonotype is medium-sized. CDR3 DNA: TGTGCCAGCAGCTTAGGGGACAGGGTTAGAGGCTACACCTTC. This encodes CASSLGDRVRGYTF. The V gene is TRBV7-8, the J gene TRBJ1-2, with 9 bases matching TRBD1. Germline V gene lookup returns CDR1 SGHVS and CDR2 FQNEAQ. The CDR3 contains 14 residues. Trimming cost V 1 base and J 8 bases; bases outside gene matches: 5.

In this sample, this clonotype turned up many times. The chain uses TRBV7-8 and TRBJ2-1; D could derive from TRBD1 or TRBD2 (5 bases each). V dropped 1 base and J dropped 0 bases, with 13 bases sitting between them. The CDR3 is 17 residues long. Looked up from germline, CDR1 is SGHVS and CDR2 is FQNEAQ. The CDR3 DNA is TGTGCCAGCAGCTTAGGTGGGGCTGGGAGCTCCTACAATGAGCAGTTCTTC. This encodes CASSLGGAGSSYNEQFF.